This passage covers 18 T cell receptor beta chains from one sample sequenced in a study of post-analysis software for immune sequencing data (dated by TCRdb to 2013 to 2016). Study-level results and caveats: Significantly higher frequencies in patients than in controls were found for about 5 TRBV segments, including TRBV5-6, TRBV5-1 and TRBV20-1.

The antigens these receptors bind are not known. Library method: PCR. Reads for this sample came from an Illumina HiSeq 2500. Unique molecular identifiers were incorporated into TCR beta cDNA libraries to reduce PCR and sequencing biases. TCRdb's own reprocessing of the public reads used fastp at Q25 and MiXCR and kept productive beta chains. Every distinct CDR3 protein forms one entry, paired with its most common genes and DNA. The sample has roughly 650,000 distinct CDR3 sequences on record, 55% to 60% of them singletons. The leading ten clones occupy around 11% of the sample. The sequenced material came from blood. These receptors all stem from a girl between 2 and 10 years old with multiple sclerosis.

V and J are TRBV9 and TRBJ2-7; perhaps TRBD2 as D (6 bases). Germline CDR1 reads SGDLS; CDR2 reads YYNGEE. The CDR3 totals 14 residues. Trimming pared 4 bases from V and 5 bases from J, leaving 16 bases between. The chain's CDR3 is CASSPFGGLDEQYF. In nucleotides, the CDR3 is TGTGCCAGCAGCCCCTTCGGAGGGTTGGACGAGCAGTACTTC.

This chain links TRBV12-3 or TRBV12-4 with TRBJ2-7, with D unclear. Trimming removed 3 bases at V and 7 bases at J, with 10 bases between. There are 12 residues in the CDR3. The CDR3 bases are TGTGCCAGCAGTTTTGGTCGGTGGGAGCAGTACTTC. Protein: CASSFGRWEQYF.

This chain links TRBV6-1 with TRBJ2-5; D gene ambiguous. The V end was cut by 3 bases, the J end by 2 bases, with 13 bases between. Germline CDR1 and CDR2: MNHNS and SASEGT. This CDR3 region has 15 residues. The CDR3, as DNA: TGTGCCAGCAGTGAGAATAGGGCGAGGCAAGAGACCCAGTACTTC. Amino acid sequence: CASSENRARQETQYF.

This clonotype was observed a few times. The chain couples TRBV4-3 to TRBJ2-2; the D is unclear. The germline gives CDR1 LGHNA, CDR2 YSLEER. Trimming removed 5 bases from V and 2 bases from J, with 12 bases in between. The CDR3 length is 15 residues. This CDR3 reads CASSVGLPNTGELFF. CDR3 bases: TGCGCCAGCAGCGTAGGGCTCCCTAACACCGGGGAGCTGTTTTTT.

The V and J genes are TRBV6-2 or TRBV6-3 and TRBJ2-4; 14 bases agree with TRBD2. The ends lost 5 bases at V and 8 bases at J; junction bases unmatched: 5. CDR1 is MNHEY, CDR2 SVGEGT, per germline. The CDR3 is 15 residues long. The CDR3 DNA follows: TGTGCCAGCAGTACCGGGACTAGCGGGGGTGACATTCAGTACTTC. It codes for CASSTGTSGGDIQYF.

The rearrangement links TRBV6-5 to TRBJ2-1, with D maybe TRBD2 (5 bases). Trimming shortened V by 2 bases and J by 4 bases, and 9 bases separated the two germline ends. Looked up from germline, CDR1 is MNHEY and CDR2 is SVGAGI. The CDR3 sequence is 14 residues long. CDR3 sequence reads: CASSYQEEYNEQFF. The CDR3, as DNA: TGTGCCAGCAGTTACCAGGAGGAGTACAATGAGCAGTTCTTC.

This clonotype occurred a few times. The CDR3 reads CASRMDGQETQYF. The CDR3 nucleotides read TGTGCCAGCAGAATGGACGGCCAAGAGACCCAGTACTTC. The V and J genes are TRBV12-3 or TRBV12-4 and TRBJ2-5; D unresolved. The ends were cut back, 6 bases at V and 1 base at J, with 9 bases in the middle. This CDR3 is 13 amino acids long.

J is TRBJ2-5 and V is TRBV7-9, with D perhaps being TRBD1 or TRBD2 (6 bases each). The V gene's germline CDR1 is SEHNR and CDR2 FQNEAQ (reference sequence). The ends were cut back, 7 bases at V and 4 bases at J, with 16 bases in the middle. The CDR3 covers 14 residues. The CDR3 coding sequence is TGTGCCAGCACAGGGGAGGTCAGCGGAGAGACCCAGTACTTC. As protein: CASTGEVSGETQYF.

The chain combines TRBV10-3 with TRBJ2-1; TRBD2 agrees at 10 bases. Germline assignment: CDR1 ENHRY and CDR2 SYGVKD. This CDR3 contains 15 residues. V shed 9 bases and J 5 bases; nucleotides not matched to a gene: 10. The CDR3 sequence: CAISIERGGNNEQFF. The DNA of the CDR3 is TGTGCCATAAGTATAGAGCGGGGGGGCAACAATGAGCAGTTCTTC.

V gene TRBV6-6 combines with J gene TRBJ2-1; 12 bases are shared with TRBD1. CDR3 length: 16 residues. Trimming at V came to 5 bases and at J to 6 bases, leaving 8 bases not matched to a gene. Germline-derived CDR1 and CDR2 are MNHNY and SVGAGI (reference sequence). Here the CDR3 reads CASSPTGTGGGNEQFF. For the CDR3, the DNA is TGTGCCAGCAGTCCAACCGGGACAGGGGGCGGCAATGAGCAGTTCTTC.

This clonotype was seen only a few times. The chain carries TRBV3-1 and TRBJ1-1; D is unresolved. Germline values: CDR1 LGHDT, CDR2 YNNKEL (reference sequence). Trimming took off 4 bases at V and 5 bases at J, with 11 bases between the two ends. The CDR3 spans 13 residues. Here the CDR3 reads CASSRARSTEAFF. The CDR3 nucleotides read TGTGCCAGCAGCCGGGCCAGGTCGACTGAAGCTTTCTTT.

The rearrangement links TRBV5-5 to TRBJ1-5; D ambiguous. The V end was cut by 5 bases, the J end by 6 bases, with 18 bases between. This CDR3 contains 15 residues. Germline V CDR1 and CDR2: SGHKS, YYEKEE (reference sequence). In nucleotides, the CDR3 is TGTGCCAGCAGTAACCCCGGGAGGGCCGTTCAGCCCCAGCATTTT. Residues: CASSNPGRAVQPQHF. The variable domain in full, completed from reference TRBV5-5 and TRBJ1-5, reads DAGVTQSPTHLIKTRGQQVTLRCSPISGHKSVSWYQQVLGQGPQFIFQYYEKEERGRGNFPDRFSARQFPNYSSELNVNALLLGDSALYLCASSNPGRAVQPQHFGDGTRLSIL.

The J gene is TRBJ2-2, the V gene TRBV27; no reliable D call. Looked up from germline, CDR1 is MNHEY and CDR2 is SMNVEV (reference sequence). Deletions cut 3 bases from V and 7 bases from J, with 6 bases between. The CDR3 runs 12 residues. CDR3 protein: CASSFTIGELFF. In DNA, the CDR3 is TGTGCCAGCAGTTTCACAATCGGGGAGCTGTTTTTT.

The gene calls are TRBV29-1 and TRBJ2-7, with 13 bases that match TRBD2. Losses at the gene ends were 5 bases for V and 0 bases for J; bases not matched to a gene: 16. The germline V gene encodes CDR1 SQVTM and CDR2 ANQGSEA. The CDR3 has 19 amino acids. The CDR3 is CSVNNPGLAGTLPSYEQYF. The CDR3 DNA follows: TGCAGCGTTAATAATCCGGGACTAGCGGGAACCCTTCCCTCCTACGAGCAGTACTTC.

In this sample, this clonotype turned up a few times. The V gene is TRBV5-1, the J gene TRBJ1-1; 7 nucleotides agree with TRBD1. Germline CDR1 is SGHRS and CDR2 is YFSETQ. This CDR3 spans 14 amino acids. Trimming removed 6 bases from V and 7 bases from J; junction bases left unmatched: 12. CDR3 residues: CASTWGDSQDEAFF. CDR3 DNA: TGCGCCAGCACCTGGGGGGACAGTCAAGATGAAGCTTTCTTT.

The chain carries TRBV7-9 and TRBJ1-6; D might be TRBD1 (6 bases). The CDR3 length is 15 residues. With 5 bases removed from V and 8 bases from J, the gap between germline ends came to 16 bases. Per the germline V gene, CDR1 is SEHNR and CDR2 is FQNEAQ (reference sequence). The CDR3 nucleotides are TGTGCCAGCAGCCTAAGACAGGTCTGGGATTCACCCCTCCACTTT. Amino acids: CASSLRQVWDSPLHF. Full variable domain (rest looked up from reference TRBV7-9 and TRBJ1-6): DTGVSQNPRHKITKRGQNVTFRCDPISEHNRLYWYRQTLGQGPEFLTYFQNEAQLEKSRLLSDRFSAERPKGSFSTLEIQRTEQGDSAMYLCASSLRQVWDSPLHFGNGTRLTVT.

V and J are TRBV4-1 and TRBJ2-7; 11 nucleotides line up with TRBD2. The germline V gene has CDR1 MGHRA and CDR2 YSYEKL. V was pared by 5 bases and J by 3 bases, with 3 bases of the junction left unmatched. This CDR3 is built from 14 residues. CDR3 in amino acids: CASSGTSGLYEQYF. For the CDR3, the DNA is TGCGCCAGCAGCGGGACTAGCGGCCTCTACGAGCAGTACTTC.

J is TRBJ2-3 and V is TRBV5-5; D gene ambiguous. CDR3 length: 15 amino acids. CDR1 SGHKS and CDR2 YYEKEE come from the germline V gene (reference sequence). Trimming pared 1 base from V and 2 bases from J, leaving 11 bases between. In DNA form, the CDR3 reads TGTGCCAGCAGCTTGAATCCCAGAAACACAGATACGCAGTATTTT. It translates to CASSLNPRNTDTQYF.